This TCR beta chain was retrieved from a study of T cell changes during pregnancy in multiple sclerosis. Germline V gene data show CDR1 as MNHEY and CDR2 as SVGAGI. J was trimmed by 11 bases and V by 0 bases; bases with no gene match: 6. This CDR3 has 16 residues. The method was immunoSEQ multiplex PCR; TCRdb's version includes in-frame clones alone and lacks a portion of them. The sample holds around 97,000 clones, less than 95% seen once. This clone came up once. The clonotype comes from a female donor in good health, enrolled as a control in a pregnancy study. The sample consisted of peripheral blood, taken in the second trimester of pregnancy. The chain uses TRBV6-5 and TRBJ2-1; 14 positions agree with TRBD2. The CDR3 DNA reads TGTGCCAGCAGTTACTCAGGGACTAGCGGGGGTGCAAAGCAGTTCTTC. Its protein is CASSYSGTSGGAKQFF.